This T cell receptor beta chain emerged from a study of response to subunit inactivated influenza vaccine. TCRdb passed the RT-PCR reads through MiXCR, listing each CDR3 protein once. The table includes roughly 500,000 distinct CDR3 sequences, approximately 15% detected once. The germline V gene encodes CDR1 MDHEN and CDR2 SYDVKM. This CDR3 comprises 16 residues. The J segment lost 3 bases and the V segment lost 4 bases, leaving 4 bases of the junction unmatched. Study-wide results and caveats: The authors suggested that few new T cells are recruited per seasonal influenza vaccination.

Details on this clonotype: Its antigen is unknown.

The starting material was CD4+ T cells sorted from PBMCs, obtained 23 months after vaccination. The TCR was taken from a man aged 50 to 69 who received an inactivated influenza vaccine. J is TRBJ2-4 and V is TRBV28; TRBD2 aligns across 12 bases. The chain's CDR3 is CASSSLAGGIKNIQYF. The CDR3 DNA reads as TGTGCCAGCAGTTCCCTAGCGGGGGGGATCAAAAACATTCAGTACTTC.